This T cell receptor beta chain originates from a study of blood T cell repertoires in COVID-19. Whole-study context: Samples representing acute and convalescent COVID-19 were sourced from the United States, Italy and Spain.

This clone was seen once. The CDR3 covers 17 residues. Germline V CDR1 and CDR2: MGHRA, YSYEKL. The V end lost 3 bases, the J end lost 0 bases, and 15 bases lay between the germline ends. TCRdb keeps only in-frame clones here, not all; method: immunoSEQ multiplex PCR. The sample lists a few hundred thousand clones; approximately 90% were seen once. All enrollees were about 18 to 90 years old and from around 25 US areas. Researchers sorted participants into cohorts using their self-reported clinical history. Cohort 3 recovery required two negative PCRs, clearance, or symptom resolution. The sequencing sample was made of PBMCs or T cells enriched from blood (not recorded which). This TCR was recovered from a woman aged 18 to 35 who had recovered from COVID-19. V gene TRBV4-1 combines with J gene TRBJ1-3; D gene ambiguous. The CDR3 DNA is TGCGCCAGCAGCCACCCGACCAGGATAGTCTCTGGAAACACCATATATTTT. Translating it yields CASSHPTRIVSGNTIYF.